Below, 3 T cell receptor beta chains from the same sample are listed, as sequenced in a study of blood T cell repertoires in COVID-19 (dated by TCRdb to the early 2020s). Libraries were prepared through the immunoSEQ multiplex PCR assay. TCRdb carries this immuneACCESS record with in-frame sequences only. Its versions omit some clonotypes, under half of them owing to an unresolved V gene in the studies checked, with the rest unexplained. In this sample the table shows roughly 87,000 clones, over 70% of which occur a single time. The ten largest make up approximately 4.4% of the sample. The specimen was peripheral blood. The receptors shown here come from a woman between 50 and 59 years old with acute or convalescent COVID-19.

The rearrangement uses TRBV2 and TRBJ2-7; TRBD1 agrees at 8 bases. The CDR3 length is 14 residues. The germline gives CDR1 SNHLY, CDR2 FYNNEI. Germline trimming cut 3 bases from V and 0 bases from J; bases unmatched to any gene: 1. The CDR3 nucleotides read TGTGCCAGCAGTGACAGGGGGCTCTCCTACGAGCAGTACTTC. Its translation is CASSDRGLSYEQYF.

The chain combines TRBV7-8 with TRBJ1-2; 8 bases map to TRBD1. The CDR3 runs to 13 residues. The germline CDR1 and CDR2 sequences are SGHVS and FQNEAQ. The junction had 5 bases not matched to a gene; V was cut back by 5 bases and J by 6 bases. This CDR3 reads CASSRDRRDGYTF. CDR3 bases: TGTGCCAGCAGCCGGGACAGGCGCGATGGCTACACCTTC.

The chain has TRBV7-2 and TRBJ2-1; weak D call: TRBD1 (6 bases). The germline gives CDR1 SGHTA, CDR2 FQGNSA. The CDR3 spans 14 residues. The ends were cut back, 7 bases at V and 6 bases at J, with 16 bases in the middle. CDR3 nucleotides: TGTGCCAGCATAGGAGCAGGGGTCCGCAATGAGCAGTTCTTC. Translated, it gives CASIGAGVRNEQFF. The whole variable domain, remainder taken from reference TRBV7-2 and TRBJ2-1, is GAGVSQSPSNKVTEKGKDVELRCDPISGHTALYWYRQSLGQGLEFLIYFQGNSAPDKSGLPSDRFSAERTGGSVSTLTIQRTQQEDSAVYLCASIGAGVRNEQFFGPGTRLTVL.